One sample yielded the 21 T cell receptor beta chains listed below, sequenced in a study of a mutant IDH1 vaccine in newly diagnosed glioma. This table comes from immunoSEQ multiplex PCR, and its TCRdb copy is limited to in-frame clones, with some not included. The sample carries 50,000 to 65,000 clones, 65% to 85% recorded once. Noted time point: baseline, week 1 (first vaccination visit). Treatment defined: pre-vaccination baseline after standard-of-care therapy. The material was PBMCs, obtained from a glioma patient treated with radiotherapy, temozolomide or both. The receptor source for this set is a man younger than 35 with glioma.

The rearrangement uses TRBV5-1 and TRBJ1-6, with D perhaps matching TRBD1 (5 bases). This CDR3 is built from 14 residues. Trimming removed 1 base from V and 8 bases from J, with 10 bases in between. CDR1 is SGHRS and CDR2 is YFSETQ in the germline V gene. CDR3 nucleotide sequence: TGCGCCAGCAGCTTGATGGGGGGGGATTCACCCCTCCACTTT. It yields the protein CASSLMGGDSPLHF.

The rearrangement links TRBV7-9 to TRBJ1-2, with a possible D match to TRBD1 (5 bases). This CDR3 has 16 residues. In germline, CDR1 is SEHNR, CDR2 FQNEAQ (reference sequence). With 4 bases removed from V and 8 bases from J, the gap between germline ends came to 23 bases. The CDR3 here is CASSSLLYNNAGGYTF. The CDR3 nucleotides read TGTGCCAGCAGCTCCCTTTTATACAACAACGCAGGGGGCTACACCTTC.

This clone has a handful of counts. The rearrangement links TRBV5-4 to TRBJ1-1; weak D call: TRBD1 (5 bases). Germline loops: CDR1 SGHNT, CDR2 YYREEE (reference sequence). V lost 0 bases to trimming and J lost 1 base, with 10 bases between them. This CDR3 is built from 15 residues. This chain's CDR3 is CASSLVAGRNTEAFF. The CDR3, as DNA: TGTGCCAGCAGCTTGGTCGCAGGGAGGAACACTGAAGCTTTCTTT.

The chain carries TRBV28 and TRBJ2-1; no firm D call. CDR1 and CDR2 from the germline V gene are MDHEN and SYDVKM. The length of the CDR3 is 11 residues. V was trimmed by 3 bases and J by 8 bases, leaving 5 bases between them. This CDR3 reads CASSFRDEQFF. DNA of the CDR3: TGTGCCAGCAGTTTTAGGGATGAGCAGTTCTTC.

The chain is built from TRBV20-1 and TRBJ1-2; D is unclear. Germline CDR1 and CDR2: DFQATT and SNEGSKA (reference sequence). This CDR3 region has 8 residues. Trimming shortened V by 3 bases and J by 14 bases, and 7 bases separated the two germline ends. The CDR3 DNA reads TGCAGTGCTAGCCACTCTACCTTC. Protein: CSASHSTF.

This chain uses TRBV5-6 with TRBJ2-3, with 7 bases lining up with TRBD2. This CDR3 region has 16 residues. Trimming at V came to 6 bases and at J to 1 base, leaving 11 bases not matched to a gene. Germline CDR1 and CDR2: SGHDT and YYEEEE. The CDR3 DNA follows: TGTGCCAGCACCTTCATTAGCGGGTACGGCACAGATACGCAGTATTTT. Protein product: CASTFISGYGTDTQYF.

The chain recombines TRBV29-1 with TRBJ2-7; 14 positions match TRBD2. J gave up 6 bases and V 3 bases, and 1 base lay outside the gene matches. CDR1 is SQVTM and CDR2 is ANQGSEA in the germline V gene. The CDR3 is 13 amino acids. The CDR3 DNA sequence: TGCAGCGTTGATGGACTAGCGGGAGGCGAGCAGTACTTC. This sequence encodes CSVDGLAGGEQYF.

The chain uses TRBV4-1 and TRBJ2-5; 12 bases are shared with TRBD2. Losses at the gene ends were 4 bases for V and 4 bases for J; bases not matched to a gene: 10. The CDR3 spans 17 residues. From germline, CDR1 is MGHRA and CDR2 YSYEKL. In nucleotides, the CDR3 is TGCGCCAGCAGCCGCGCAGCTAGCGGGAGGGTTTTAGAGACCCAGTACTTC. Its protein is CASSRAASGRVLETQYF.

This clone was detected a few times. The chain uses TRBV30 and TRBJ1-1; the D gene is possibly TRBD1 (5 bases). V lost 0 bases, J lost 5 bases, and 13 bases lay in between. CDR1 GTSNPN and CDR2 SVGIG come from the germline V gene (reference sequence). The CDR3 length is 14 residues. CDR3 sequence (DNA): TGTGCCTGGAGTGTAAGGGGCTGGAGAACTGAAGCTTTCTTT. Translated: CAWSVRGWRTEAFF.

The chain couples TRBV6-1 to TRBJ1-5, with D unresolved. The ends were cut back, 4 bases at V and 0 bases at J, with 19 bases in the middle. The CDR3 loop spans 18 amino acids. The germline gives CDR1 MNHNS, CDR2 SASEGT. The DNA for the CDR3 is TGTGCCAGCAGTGCCAGCAGGTTGAGGTCCTATAGCAATCAGCCCCAGCATTTT. Protein sequence: CASSASRLRSYSNQPQHF.

The chain uses TRBV7-2 and TRBJ2-7; 10 positions match TRBD1. This CDR3 has 15 residues. Germline lookup yields CDR1 SGHTA and CDR2 FQGNSA. The ends lost 5 bases at V and 3 bases at J; junction bases unmatched: 7. CDR3 nucleotides: TGTGCCAGCAGCCGATCCGGGACAGGGGACTACGAGCAGTACTTC. It is translated as CASSRSGTGDYEQYF.

The rearrangement uses TRBV30 and TRBJ1-4; TRBD1 matches at 8 bases. V gave up 2 bases and J gave up 5 bases; unmatched junction bases: 10. This CDR3 region has 16 residues. In germline, CDR1 is GTSNPN, CDR2 SVGIG (reference sequence). The CDR3 nucleotides read TGTGCCTGGAGTTGGGGGACAGGTGGAAAGAATGAAAAACTGTTTTTT. Protein product: CAWSWGTGGKNEKLFF. The full variable domain, in which reference TRBV30 and TRBJ1-4 provide the parts outside the CDR3, is SQTIHQWPATLVQPVGSPLSLECTVEGTSNPNLYWYRQAAGRGLQLLFYSVGIGQISSEVPQNLSASRPQDRQFILSSKKLLLSDSGFYLCAWSWGTGGKNEKLFFGSGTQLSVL.

The rearrangement links TRBV7-3 to TRBJ2-1; D is ambiguous. Trimming took off 2 bases at V and 3 bases at J, with 8 bases between the two ends. The germline V gene encodes CDR1 SGHTA and CDR2 FQGTGA. CDR3 size: 14 residues. CDR3 residues: CASSLGGRYNEQFF. CDR3 bases: TGTGCCAGCAGCTTAGGTGGCCGCTACAATGAGCAGTTCTTC.

The chain combines TRBV30 with TRBJ2-7; the match to TRBD1 covers 11 bases. With 1 base clipped from V and 1 base from J, the junction kept 3 bases outside the gene matches. CDR1 GTSNPN and CDR2 SVGIG come from the germline V gene (reference sequence). The CDR3 length is 15 residues. The CDR3 loop reads CAWSGGTGGSYEQYF. The CDR3 nucleotides are TGTGCCTGGAGTGGAGGGACAGGGGGTTCCTACGAGCAGTACTTC.

This chain uses TRBV28 with TRBJ1-3; D ambiguous. Between the trimmed V and J ends, which lost 3 bases and 1 base, there was a span of 1 base. Germline V gene sequence: CDR1 MDHEN, CDR2 SYDVKM. CDR3 length: 12 residues. The CDR3 sequence is CASSFSGNTIYF. CDR3 sequence (DNA): TGTGCCAGCAGTTTTTCTGGAAACACCATATATTTT.

J is TRBJ1-1 and V is TRBV6-5; no clear D gene. The CDR3 spans 16 residues. V was pared by 0 bases and J by 3 bases, with 14 bases between. Germline V gene sequence: CDR1 MNHEY, CDR2 SVGAGI. The CDR3 DNA reads TGTGCCAGCAGTTACTCCATGTGGCCCCCGTACACTGAAGCTTTCTTT. Protein: CASSYSMWPPYTEAFF.

The V and J genes are TRBV25-1 and TRBJ2-1; TRBD1 is a possible D gene (5 bases). The V end was cut by 6 bases, the J end by 2 bases, with 14 bases between. CDR1 is MGHDK, CDR2 SYGVNS, per germline. This CDR3 is built from 15 residues. The CDR3 loop reads CASSLQEWPYNEQFF. The CDR3 DNA is TGTGCCAGCAGCTTACAGGAATGGCCCTACAATGAGCAGTTCTTC.

The chain recombines TRBV7-9 with TRBJ1-5; no firm D call. Germline CDR1 SEHNR, CDR2 FQNEAQ (reference sequence). Deletions cut 1 base from V and 7 bases from J, with 8 bases between. The CDR3 covers 13 residues. The DNA for the CDR3 is TGTGCCAGCAGCTTAGACGGTGGCCAGCCCCAGCATTTT. Its translation: CASSLDGGQPQHF. The full variable domain, completed using reference TRBV7-9 and TRBJ1-5, is DTGVSQNPRHKITKRGQNVTFRCDPISEHNRLYWYRQTLGQGPEFLTYFQNEAQLEKSRLLSDRFSAERPKGSFSTLEIQRTEQGDSAMYLCASSLDGGQPQHFGDGTRLSIL.

The chain has TRBV11-2 and TRBJ2-1, with 8 bases identical to TRBD2. Trimming cost V 1 base and J 0 bases; bases outside gene matches: 5. There are 17 residues in the CDR3. CDR1 and CDR2 from the germline V gene are SGHAT and FQNNGV. CDR3 residues: CASSLATGGGSYNEQFF. The CDR3 DNA reads as TGTGCCAGCAGCTTAGCTACGGGGGGGGGCTCCTACAATGAGCAGTTCTTC. Looking up the rest from reference TRBV11-2 and TRBJ2-1 gives the full variable domain: EAGVAQSPRYKIIEKRQSVAFWCNPISGHATLYWYQQILGQGPKLLIQFQNNGVVDDSQLPKDRFSAERLKGVDSTLKIQPAKLEDSAVYLCASSLATGGGSYNEQFFGPGTRLTVL.

The rearrangement uses TRBV4-3 and TRBJ2-5; D possibly corresponds to TRBD2 (7 bases). Germline CDR1 LGHNA, CDR2 YSLEER. The CDR3 is 14 amino acids. The V end was cut by 0 bases, the J end by 6 bases, with 11 bases between. The CDR3 reads CASSQDGGGQTQYF. CDR3 nucleotide sequence: TGCGCCAGCAGCCAAGATGGGGGGGGGCAGACCCAGTACTTC.

The genes are TRBV5-1 and TRBJ1-1, with D tentatively TRBD1 (5 bases). There are 15 residues in the CDR3. Germline V gene lookup returns CDR1 SGHRS and CDR2 YFSETQ. Trimming shortened V by 3 bases and J by 3 bases, and 15 bases separated the two germline ends. The DNA of the CDR3 is TGCGCCAGCAGCTACCATGGGGGTAGGGACACTGAAGCTTTCTTT. Translating gives CASSYHGGRDTEAFF. The entire variable domain, with the rest obtained from reference TRBV5-1 and TRBJ1-1, is as follows: KAGVTQTPRYLIKTRGQQVTLSCSPISGHRSVSWYQQTPGQGLQFLFEYFSETQRNKGNFPGRFSGRQFSNSRSEMNVSTLELGDSALYLCASSYHGGRDTEAFFGQGTRLTVV.